The 25 T cell receptor beta chains given below trace back to one sample, sequenced in a study of regulatory T cells in long-lasting Graves disease. Time point defined: newly diagnosed GD, antithyroid drugs for less than 3 months. The TCR library used RNA extracted from PBMCs. Building of the TCR beta libraries involved iRepertoire HTBI primers and Arm-PCR of CDR3 regions. TCRdb re-analysed the multiplex PCR reads in MiXCR, keeping a single row per CDR3 protein. The repertoire holds 360,000 or so distinct CDR3 sequences, approximately 15% seen once, with roughly 27% in the top ten. These data were also filed under a second study, of T cells in Graves' hyperthyroidism and ophthalmopathy.

The sample here was peripheral blood mononuclear cells (PBMCs), taken at new diagnosis, from a patient treated with antithyroid drugs. The source is a man aged 40-49 years with Graves disease.

This clonotype was seen a few times. The V gene is TRBV12-3 or TRBV12-4, the J gene TRBJ2-7; either TRBD1 or TRBD2 may fit D (6 bases each). This CDR3 has 13 amino acids. Trimming pared 4 bases from V and 3 bases from J, leaving 10 bases between. The CDR3 nucleotides read TGTGCCAGCAGTTCCGGGGGACACTACGAGCAGTACTTC. Its protein product is CASSSGGHYEQYF.

This clonotype was recorded at least ten times. This sequence joins TRBV24-1 and TRBJ1-5; D is unresolved. Trimming removed 5 bases at V and 0 bases at J, with 7 bases between. The CDR3 is 14 amino acids. Germline V CDR1 and CDR2: KGHDR, SFDVKD. In DNA form, the CDR3 reads TGTGCCACCAGTGCGGATTATAGCAATCAGCCCCAGCATTTT. It codes for CATSADYSNQPQHF.

V usage is TRBV6-1 and J usage is TRBJ1-2; D is ambiguous. There are 13 residues in the CDR3. V was cut by 4 bases and J by 7 bases, with 13 bases left in between. Germline CDR1 MNHNS, CDR2 SASEGT. The CDR3 DNA reads TGTGCCAGCAGTGTTGGCCCCTTAGGTGGCTACACCTTC. Its translation is CASSVGPLGGYTF.

In its sample, this clonotype was seen many times. The gene calls are TRBV6-1 and TRBJ2-7; D unclear. This CDR3 contains 12 residues. V was clipped by 1 base and J by 4 bases, with 5 bases between them. Per the germline V gene, CDR1 is MNHNS and CDR2 is SASEGT. CDR3 residues: CASSEVGYEQYF. The DNA for the CDR3 is TGTGCCAGCAGTGAAGTGGGGTACGAGCAGTACTTC.

This clonotype was seen ten or more times. The rearrangement joins TRBV28 to TRBJ2-7, with 8 nucleotides matching TRBD1. CDR3 length equals 14 residues. Germline V gene sequence: CDR1 MDHEN, CDR2 SYDVKM. The J segment lost 3 bases and the V segment lost 2 bases, leaving 3 bases of the junction unmatched. The CDR3 spells CASSLTGGFYEQYF. DNA for the CDR3: TGTGCCAGCAGTTTAACAGGGGGTTTCTACGAGCAGTACTTC.

The V and J genes are TRBV11-2 and TRBJ2-1; no clear D gene. The CDR3 is made up of 16 amino acids. Germline V CDR1 and CDR2: SGHAT, FQNNGV. Trimming took off 7 bases at V and 4 bases at J, with 20 bases between the two ends. The DNA for the CDR3 is TGTGCCAGCATCGACCTCAGTGGGCCGCTTTACAATGAGCAGTTCTTC. It yields the protein CASIDLSGPLYNEQFF.

A few counts support this clonotype. The J gene is TRBJ2-1, the V gene TRBV24-1, with TRBD1 matching over 8 bases. The junction had 6 bases not matched to a gene; V was cut back by 7 bases and J by 5 bases. The CDR3 has 14 residues. From germline, CDR1 is KGHDR and CDR2 SFDVKD. CDR3 in amino acids: CATRIAGGNNEQFF. In DNA form, the CDR3 reads TGTGCCACCAGGATTGCAGGGGGCAACAATGAGCAGTTCTTC.

The chain employs TRBV12-3 or TRBV12-4 and TRBJ2-5, with D hard to call. CDR3 length: 14 amino acids. The V and J ends lost 3 bases and 2 bases respectively, with 10 bases between them. CDR3 DNA: TGTGCCAGCAGTTTCCGTCAGCAACAAGAGACCCAGTACTTC. Protein sequence: CASSFRQQQETQYF.

The chain uses TRBV28 and TRBJ1-5, with 8 nucleotides matching TRBD1. The CDR3 contains 15 residues. The junction had 4 bases not matched to a gene; V was cut back by 4 bases and J by 2 bases. The germline gives CDR1 MDHEN, CDR2 SYDVKM. The DNA of the CDR3 is TGTGCCAGCAGTTGGACAGGGTGGGGCAATCAGCCCCAGCATTTT. Encoded protein: CASSWTGWGNQPQHF.

This clonotype has a count of ten or more. This chain joins TRBV19 and TRBJ1-5; D might be TRBD1 (6 bases). CDR1 is LNHDA, CDR2 SQIVND, per germline (reference sequence). The germline V and J ends were trimmed by 4 bases and 6 bases, with 13 bases remaining between them. The CDR3 spans 14 residues. In DNA form, the CDR3 reads TGTGCCAGTAGTAGCACAGGGTACAGTCAGCCCCAGCATTTT. This gives the protein CASSSTGYSQPQHF.

This clonotype appeared a few times. The rearrangement joins TRBV28 to TRBJ2-1; tentatively, D is TRBD2 (5 bases). The CDR3 runs to 16 residues. Per germline, CDR1 MDHEN and CDR2 SYDVKM. V shed 6 bases and J shed 3 bases, with 18 bases lying between them. The CDR3 coding sequence is TGTGCCAGCAGACGCCCGGACGGGGTCGGCTACAATGAGCAGTTCTTC. This translates into CASRRPDGVGYNEQFF. The whole variable domain, remainder taken from reference TRBV28 and TRBJ2-1, is DVKVTQSSRYLVKRTGEKVFLECVQDMDHENMFWYRQDPGLGLRLIYFSYDVKMKEKGDIPEGYSVSREKKERFSLILESASTNQTSMYLCASRRPDGVGYNEQFFGPGTRLTVL.

The genes are TRBV15 and TRBJ1-5, with TRBD1 matching 7 bases. The CDR3 has 16 amino acids. Germline CDR1 LNHNV, CDR2 YYDKDF (reference sequence). V lost 8 bases and J lost 0; bases outside the gene matches: 10. CDR3 coding DNA: TGTGCCACCGGGCAGGGGGGGGGATATAGCAATCAGCCCCAGCATTTT. Amino acids: CATGQGGGYSNQPQHF.

This clonotype was detected ten times or more. The chain uses TRBV28 and TRBJ1-1; no clear D. Trimming cost V 5 bases and J 1 base, with 8 bases left between them. The CDR3 is made up of 13 amino acids. Germline lookup yields CDR1 MDHEN and CDR2 SYDVKM. The CDR3 is CASSPVANTEAFF. The CDR3, as DNA: TGTGCCAGCAGTCCCGTTGCGAACACTGAAGCTTTCTTT.

This clonotype was recorded many times. The V and J genes are TRBV11-2 and TRBJ2-7; 9 positions agree with TRBD1. Germline loops: CDR1 SGHAT, CDR2 FQNNGV. Losses at the gene ends were 4 bases for V and 1 base for J; bases not matched to a gene: 2. There are 14 residues in the CDR3. The CDR3 DNA sequence: TGTGCCAGCAGCTGGGGACAGGGTTCCTACGAGCAGTACTTC. This codes for CASSWGQGSYEQYF.

At least ten counts were recorded for this clonotype. This chain connects TRBV20-1 to TRBJ2-5, with D perhaps TRBD1 (5 bases). Germline V lookup: CDR1 DFQATT, CDR2 SNEGSKA (reference sequence). The V end was cut by 6 bases, the J end by 5 bases, with 22 bases between. The CDR3 length is 15 residues. The CDR3 is CSATPAGLGRETQYF. CDR3 coding DNA: TGCAGTGCCACCCCGGCAGGGTTGGGGCGTGAGACCCAGTACTTC.

This sequence joins TRBV5-4 and TRBJ2-6, with D perhaps matching TRBD2 (6 bases). Germline assignment: CDR1 SGHNT and CDR2 YYREEE (reference sequence). V was cut by 5 bases and J by 1 base, with 7 bases left in between. This CDR3 comprises 14 residues. CDR3 in amino acids: CASREGSGANVLTF. The CDR3, as DNA: TGTGCCAGCAGGGAGGGTTCTGGGGCCAACGTCCTGACTTTC.

The chain is built from TRBV5-4 and TRBJ2-5; 9 nucleotides line up with TRBD1. The CDR3 has 15 residues. The ends lost 4 bases at V and 5 bases at J; junction bases unmatched: 9. Germline values: CDR1 SGHNT, CDR2 YYREEE (reference sequence). CDR3 in amino acids: CASSQEQGATETQYF. The CDR3, as DNA: TGTGCCAGCAGCCAGGAACAGGGGGCGACGGAGACCCAGTACTTC.

This clonotype was picked up many times. The CDR3 is CSARDRMGGYEQYF. In DNA form, the CDR3 reads TGCAGTGCTAGAGATCGAATGGGTGGCTACGAGCAGTACTTC. The chain links TRBV20-1 to TRBJ2-7; no clear D gene. CDR3 length: 14 amino acids. CDR1 and CDR2 (germline): DFQATT, SNEGSKA (reference sequence). V shed 0 bases and J shed 3 bases, with 12 bases lying between them.

In the case of this clonotype: Just one base apart from a much larger clone, this may be a read error. This chain connects TRBV7-9 to TRBJ1-1, with TRBD1 identical over 7 bases. The CDR3 is 14 amino acids. From germline, CDR1 is SEHNR and CDR2 FQNEAQ (reference sequence). The CDR3 region is CASRLQGRGTEAFF. DNA for the CDR3: TGTGCCAGCCGCTTACAGGGGCGCGGGACTGAAGCTTTCTTT.

The chain employs TRBV7-2 and TRBJ1-1, with D possibly being TRBD1 (6 bases). The CDR3 is made up of 17 amino acids. Per germline, CDR1 SGHTA and CDR2 FQGNSA. V was pared by 1 base and J by 0 bases, with 15 bases between. The CDR3 loop is CASSLGAQGLMNTEAFF. The CDR3 bases are TGTGCCAGCAGCTTAGGGGCACAGGGCTTAATGAACACTGAAGCTTTCTTT. Using reference TRBV7-2 and TRBJ1-1 for the parts outside the CDR3, the full variable domain is GAGVSQSPSNKVTEKGKDVELRCDPISGHTALYWYRQSLGQGLEFLIYFQGNSAPDKSGLPSDRFSAERTGGSVSTLTIQRTQQEDSAVYLCASSLGAQGLMNTEAFFGQGTRLTVV.

The table lists this clonotype with many counts. V gene TRBV28 combines with J gene TRBJ1-2; D is perhaps TRBD1 (5 bases). Trimming cost V 4 bases and J 3 bases, with 12 bases left between them. CDR1 is MDHEN, CDR2 SYDVKM, per germline. This CDR3 is built from 14 residues. The DNA for the CDR3 is TGTGCCAGCAGTTCGGGGGGTACCGACTATGGCTACACCTTC. This codes for CASSSGGTDYGYTF.

There are many counts of this clonotype. The rearrangement links TRBV2 to TRBJ2-1, with 8 bases that match TRBD1. V dropped 6 bases and J dropped 8; count of bases not matched to a gene: 3. This CDR3 contains 12 residues. Germline V gene sequence: CDR1 SNHLY, CDR2 FYNNEI. CDR3 amino acids: CASRSRGHEQFF. The CDR3 DNA reads as TGTGCCAGCAGAAGCAGGGGGCATGAGCAGTTCTTC.

This clonotype was seen more than once but under ten times. The CDR3 sequence: CASSYRRDGTYNEQFF. As DNA, the CDR3 is TGTGCCAGCAGTTATCGCCGGGACGGGACCTACAATGAGCAGTTCTTC. This chain uses TRBV6-2 or TRBV6-3 with TRBJ2-1, with D possibly being TRBD1 or TRBD2 (5 bases each). Trimming took off 3 bases at V and 2 bases at J, with 14 bases between the two ends. CDR1 is MNHEY, CDR2 SVGEGT, per germline. The CDR3 contains 16 residues.

This clonotype has at least ten counts. V usage is TRBV28 and J usage is TRBJ1-1; D perhaps matches TRBD1 (6 bases). The CDR3 covers 13 residues. V was pared by 6 bases and J by 1 base, with 9 bases between. CDR1 and CDR2 (germline): MDHEN, SYDVKM. CDR3 sequence (DNA): TGTGCCAGCAGAGGACAGCCGAACACTGAAGCTTTCTTT. The encoded protein is CASRGQPNTEAFF.

This clonotype has a count of ten or more. The J gene is TRBJ1-4, the V gene TRBV2, with 8 bases that match TRBD1. V dropped 10 bases and J dropped 0; count of bases not matched to a gene: 4. The CDR3 is made up of 14 amino acids. Germline V gene sequence: CDR1 SNHLY, CDR2 FYNNEI. As DNA, the CDR3 is TGTGCCATCCAGACAGGGGCAACTAATGAAAAACTGTTTTTT. It specifies CAIQTGATNEKLFF.